This T cell receptor beta chain stems from a study of shared clonotypes between healthy human individuals. Deep-level assay runs were performed. Sequenced by immunoSEQ multiplex PCR; TCRdb stores in-frame clones only, minus some. The data hold some 2,400,000 clones, with 90% to 97% observed a single time. General study points: The four-donor shared clonotypes exceeded non-shared clonotypes in generation probability, with non-shared ones scoring lower.

Trimming removed 5 bases from V and 4 bases from J, with 20 bases in between. The CDR3 is 16 residues long. In germline, CDR1 is SQVTM, CDR2 ANQGSEA. To note about this clone: Its target is unknown.

The chain uses TRBV29-1 and TRBJ1-4; possibly TRBD1 for D (6 bases). This sequence was found in a man aged 18 to 29 in good health. Sample: naive CD4+ T cells sorted from blood. Subset described: CD45RA+ positively selected. CDR3 in DNA: TGCAGCGTTAGGGGGGGGTTTTACCCTATTAATGAAAAACTGTTTTTT. This sequence encodes CSVRGGFYPINEKLFF.